One and the same sample provided the 19 T cell receptor beta chains below, sequenced in a study of T cell clonality in common variable immunodeficiency (dated by TCRdb to between 2015 and 2016). Preparation of the library involved the immunoSEQ multiplex PCR assay. Here the immuneACCESS table is served through TCRdb, limited to in-frame sequences with V and J called. Missing clones are a known gap in these copies; in checked studies unresolved V genes cover under half, and the rest lacks a known reason. Across this sample, approximately 44,000 clones were tabulated and none appeared just once. The ten largest make up approximately 3% of the sample. Material: peripheral blood mononuclear cells. These receptors all come from a person aged 18 to 70 in good health.

Many counts were recorded for this clone. The read is 3 residues too short to cover the CDR3 end, so that end is filled in from the germline J gene. The chain links TRBV19 to TRBJ2-7; 7 bases match TRBD1. The CDR3 has 12 residues. CDR1 and CDR2 (germline): LNHDA, SQIVND (reference sequence). V shed 5 bases, J shed 5 bases, and the junction held 3 bases outside the gene matches. Partial CDR3 DNA: TGTGCCAGTAGTCGACAGGGTAACGAG. Its protein is CASSRQGNE. The entire CDR3 reads CASSRQGNEQYF.

This clone showed up many times. The read ends 3 residues early relative to the CDR3; the germline J gene fills the gap. This sequence joins TRBV3-1 (or the pseudogene TRBV3-2) and TRBJ1-5; D call uncertain. V was clipped by 2 bases and J by 6 bases, with 8 bases between them. CDR1 and CDR2 from the germline V gene are LGHDT and YNNKEL (reference sequence). The CDR3 sequence is 13 residues long. The CDR3 loop reads CASSQQQGQPQHF. CDR3 bases read: TGTGCCAGCAGCCAACAACAAGGTCAGCCC.

This clone showed up many times. Read data end 3 residues before the CDR3 end; the end is taken from the germline J gene. This sequence joins TRBV19 and TRBJ2-7, with 9 bases that match TRBD2. The CDR3 is 15 amino acids. Germline CDR1 is LNHDA and CDR2 is SQIVND (reference sequence). V lost 2 bases and J lost 2; bases outside the gene matches: 4. The CDR3 region is CASSIFRGGAYEQYF. The sequenced CDR3 bases are TGTGCCAGTAGTATATTTCGCGGGGGGGCCTACGAG. The variable domain in full, completed from reference TRBV19 and TRBJ2-7, reads DGGITQSPKYLFRKEGQNVTLSCEQNLNHDAMYWYRQDPGQGLRLIYYSQIVNDFQKGDIAEGYSVSREKKESFPLTVTSAQKNPTAFYLCASSIFRGGAYEQYFGPGTRLTVT.

This clone came up many times. The read terminates 3 residues before the CDR3 end, so the remaining end is supplied by the germline J gene. The chain combines TRBV5-1 with TRBJ2-3; D remains ambiguous. The germline V and J ends were trimmed by 3 bases and 2 bases, with 10 bases remaining between them. Germline V gene sequence: CDR1 SGHRS, CDR2 YFSETQ. The CDR3 runs 14 residues. The sequenced part of the CDR3 DNA is TGCGCCAGCAGCTCCCGACTCTTCACAGATACG. Its protein is CASSSRLFTDT. The whole CDR3 sequence is CASSSRLFTDTQYF.

The sample holds many counts of this clone. The read terminates 3 residues ahead of where the CDR3 ends, so the germline J gene completes it. This chain connects TRBV9 to TRBJ2-3; D ambiguous. The CDR3 length is 12 residues. From germline, CDR1 is SGDLS and CDR2 YYNGEE. With 3 bases removed from V and 4 bases from J, the gap between germline ends came to 6 bases. The CDR3 bases that were read are TGTGCCAGCAGCGACAGCCCAGATACG. This gives the protein CASSDSPDT. Given in full, the CDR3 is CASSDSPDTQYF. Full variable domain (missing parts from reference TRBV9 and TRBJ2-3): DSGVTQTPKHLITATGQRVTLRCSPRSGDLSVYWYQQSLDQGLQFLIQYYNGEERAKGNILERFSAQQFPDLHSELNLSSLELGDSALYFCASSDSPDTQYFGPGTRLTVL.

This clone occurred many times. The read stops 3 residues short of the end of the CDR3; the missing end is completed from the germline J gene. The rearrangement uses TRBV5-6 and TRBJ2-3, with 8 nucleotides matching TRBD1. V lost 3 bases, J lost 2 bases, and 5 bases stayed unmatched. The V gene's germline CDR1 is SGHDT and CDR2 YYEEEE. The CDR3 is 15 amino acids. The CDR3 DNA, read in part, is TGTGCCAGCAGCTGGTGGGACAGGATCACAGATACG. Translated: CASSWWDRITDT. The whole CDR3 sequence reads CASSWWDRITDTQYF.

This clone appeared many times. The read gets to within 3 residues of the CDR3 end, and the germline J gene fills in the rest. The genes are TRBV5-6 and TRBJ2-7; D may be TRBD2 (6 bases). Trimming removed 1 base from V and 2 bases from J, with 10 bases in between. The CDR3 runs to 14 residues. Germline V gene lookup returns CDR1 SGHDT and CDR2 YYEEEE. CDR3 sequence reads: CASSLRRRAYEQYF. The sequenced part of the CDR3 DNA is TGTGCCAGCAGCTTGCGAAGGAGGGCCTACGAG. Looking up the rest from reference TRBV5-6 and TRBJ2-7 gives the full variable domain: DAGVTQSPTHLIKTRGQQVTLRCSPKSGHDTVSWYQQALGQGPQFIFQYYEEEERQRGNFPDRFSGHQFPNYSSELNVNALLLGDSALYLCASSLRRRAYEQYFGPGTRLTVT.

In regard to this clone: A much larger clone lies a single base off, so this may be a read error. The read halts 3 residues ahead of the CDR3 end, with the missing end drawn from the germline J gene. V gene TRBV2 combines with J gene TRBJ2-2, with TRBD1 matching 12 bases. CDR3 size: 17 residues. Germline V gene lookup returns CDR1 SNHLY and CDR2 FYNNEI. CDR3 amino acids: CASSGDRGLTGANVLFF. Incomplete CDR3 DNA: TGTGCCAGCAGTGGGGACAGGGGGCTTACTGGGGCCAACGTG.

This clone was seen ten or more times. The read terminates 3 residues ahead of where the CDR3 ends, so the germline J gene completes it. The V and J genes are TRBV12-3 or TRBV12-4 and TRBJ1-4; a weak D match, TRBD1 (5 bases). V gave up 3 bases and J gave up 10 bases, with 12 bases separating them. The CDR3 sequence is 13 residues long. CDR3 loop: CASSFSAQGKLFF. The CDR3 DNA, read in part, is TGTGCCAGCAGTTTTAGTGCCCAGGGAAAA.

This clone was counted ten times or more. The read halts 3 residues ahead of the CDR3 end, with the missing end drawn from the germline J gene. The V and J genes are TRBV5-1 and TRBJ1-1, with no clear D. CDR3 length equals 14 residues. V lost 4 bases and J lost 0, with 10 bases in between. Per germline, CDR1 SGHRS and CDR2 YFSETQ. The CDR3 DNA, read in part, is TGCGCCAGCAGCCCGGCCGGGTTGAACACTGAA. Its protein product is CASSPAGLNTE. The whole CDR3 region reads CASSPAGLNTEAFF. The variable domain in full, with the rest retrieved from reference TRBV5-1 and TRBJ1-1, is KAGVTQTPRYLIKTRGQQVTLSCSPISGHRSVSWYQQTPGQGLQFLFEYFSETQRNKGNFPGRFSGRQFSNSRSEMNVSTLELGDSALYLCASSPAGLNTEAFFGQGTRLTVV.

A word on this clone: The read terminates 3 residues before the CDR3 end, so the remaining end is supplied by the germline J gene. The chain is built from TRBV19 and TRBJ2-2, with TRBD2 matching 10 bases. In germline, CDR1 is LNHDA, CDR2 SQIVND (reference sequence). The CDR3 length is 19 residues. V lost 1 base to trimming and J lost 2 bases; unmatched junction nucleotides: 10. The part of the CDR3 DNA that was read is TGTGCCAGTAGTATAGGGGGACGAGCGGGGGGGCTTAACACCGGGGAG. Residues: CASSIGGRAGGLNTGE. The entire CDR3 sequence reads CASSIGGRAGGLNTGELFF.

This clone has a count of ten or more. Read coverage stops 3 residues before the CDR3 terminus; the germline J gene supplies the remainder. V and J are TRBV2 and TRBJ2-7; D may be TRBD2 (5 bases). Germline V gives CDR1 SNHLY, CDR2 FYNNEI. The CDR3 loop spans 14 amino acids. Trimming took off 6 bases at V and 0 bases at J, with 12 bases between the two ends. The CDR3 sequence is CASREAPGSYEQYF. Incomplete CDR3 DNA: TGTGCCAGCAGGGAGGCGCCAGGCTCCTACGAG. Drawing the rest from reference TRBV2 and TRBJ2-7, the complete variable domain is EPEVTQTPSHQVTQMGQEVILRCVPISNHLYFYWYRQILGQKVEFLVSFYNNEISEKSEIFDDQFSVERPDGSNFTLKIRSTKLEDSAMYFCASREAPGSYEQYFGPGTRLTVT.

There are many counts of this clone. The read ends 3 residues shy of where the CDR3 ends; the end is completed using the germline J gene. The gene calls are TRBV7-2 and TRBJ1-1; maybe TRBD1 (6 bases). V was shortened by 0 bases and J by 1 base, with 9 bases between the two germline ends. Germline V gene data show CDR1 as SGHTA and CDR2 as FQGNSA. The CDR3 has 15 residues. The CDR3 region is CASSLAPDRNTEAFF. The DNA read from the CDR3 is TGTGCCAGCAGCTTAGCCCCGGACAGGAACACTGAA.

In its sample, this clone was seen many times. The read comes to an end 3 residues before the CDR3 does, leaving the germline J gene to fill in the end. This chain joins TRBV20-1 and TRBJ2-5, with D unclear. Germline-derived CDR1 and CDR2 are DFQATT and SNEGSKA (reference sequence). V lost 1 base and J lost 5, with 11 bases in between. This CDR3 comprises 13 residues. CDR3 bases read: TGCAGTGCTAGAGGTCCACAAATGGAGACC. Protein: CSARGPQMET. The whole CDR3 sequence reads CSARGPQMETQYF.

This clone appeared many times. The CDR3 goes on 3 residues after the read ends, and that part is filled in from the germline J gene. The V call is TRBV12-3 or TRBV12-4, the J call TRBJ2-7, with D hard to call. The germline V and J ends were trimmed by 4 bases and 1 base, with 14 bases remaining between them. The CDR3 has 15 residues. This CDR3 reads CASSSPRAWSYEQYF. The CDR3 bases that were read are TGTGCCAGCAGTTCTCCAAGGGCGTGGTCCTACGAG.

This clone has ten or more counts. The read is 3 residues too short to cover the CDR3 end, so that end is filled in from the germline J gene. The chain has TRBV20-1 and TRBJ1-5; tentatively, D is TRBD1 (5 bases). The germline V gene encodes CDR1 DFQATT and CDR2 SNEGSKA (reference sequence). The CDR3 spans 14 residues. V dropped 6 bases and J dropped 4 bases, with 16 bases sitting between them. The CDR3 protein is CSAPPRGPNQPQHF. The sequenced CDR3 bases are TGCAGTGCCCCACCGAGGGGCCCTAATCAGCCC.

This clone appeared many times. The CDR3 end is not reached by the read, which stops 3 residues before it; the germline J gene fills it in. V gene TRBV4-2 combines with J gene TRBJ1-4; D not resolved. This CDR3 region has 20 residues. Germline V CDR1 and CDR2: LGHNA, YNFKEQ. V was pared by 4 bases and J by 0 bases, with 24 bases between. The CDR3 DNA, read in part, is TGTGCCAGCAGCCCGTGGGAGGGCGAGACTAAACTTGCAACTAATGAAAAA. This translates into CASSPWEGETKLATNEK. In full, the CDR3 is CASSPWEGETKLATNEKLFF.

This clone was detected many times. Read data end 3 residues before the CDR3 end; the end is taken from the germline J gene. V usage is TRBV4-2 and J usage is TRBJ2-1, with 8 bases lining up with TRBD2. Trimming cost V 0 bases and J 4 bases; bases outside gene matches: 11. The CDR3 covers 18 residues. Germline loops: CDR1 LGHNA, CDR2 YNFKEQ. The CDR3 loop reads CASSQEGAGGFGYNEQFF. Partial CDR3 DNA: TGTGCCAGCAGCCAAGAAGGTGCGGGGGGATTCGGGTACAATGAG.

This clone was observed at least ten times. The read is 3 residues too short to cover the CDR3 end, so that end is filled in from the germline J gene. The chain uses TRBV20-1 and TRBJ2-1; 10 bases agree with TRBD2. The CDR3 is made up of 13 amino acids. V lost 3 bases, J lost 8 bases, and 4 bases stayed unmatched. From germline, CDR1 is DFQATT and CDR2 SNEGSKA (reference sequence). Partial CDR3 DNA: TGCAGTGCTAGCGGGACTAGCGTTTATGAG. It yields the protein CSASGTSVYE. The full-length CDR3 reads as CSASGTSVYEQFF.